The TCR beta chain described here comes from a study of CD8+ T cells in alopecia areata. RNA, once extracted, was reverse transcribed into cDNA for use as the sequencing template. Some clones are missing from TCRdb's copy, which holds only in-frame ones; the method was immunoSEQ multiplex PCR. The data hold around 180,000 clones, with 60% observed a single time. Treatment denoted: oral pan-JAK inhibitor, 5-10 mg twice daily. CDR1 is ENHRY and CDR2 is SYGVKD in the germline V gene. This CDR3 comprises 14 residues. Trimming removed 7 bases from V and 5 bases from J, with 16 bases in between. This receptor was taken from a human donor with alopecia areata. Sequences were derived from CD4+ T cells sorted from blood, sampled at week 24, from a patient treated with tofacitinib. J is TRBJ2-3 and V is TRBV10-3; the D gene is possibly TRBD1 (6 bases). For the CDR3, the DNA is TGTGCCATCAACAATCTGGGGGCCGGAGATACGCAGTATTTT. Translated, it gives CAINNLGAGDTQYF.